This T cell receptor beta chain originates from a study of shared clonotypes between healthy human individuals (dated by TCRdb to 2018 to 2020). In the study overall: The cohort included three men and a couple of women between 18 and 49 years of age. For each donor, three plates each were used for CD4 naive and CD4 memory, two plates were used for CD8 naive, and one plate was used for CD8 memory. Blood TCR repertoires of five healthy adults were deeply sequenced to estimate repertoire size and the extent of clonotype sharing between individuals. To increase sequencing depth and limit assay-specific biases, different laboratories used diverse techniques to prepare libraries and sequence TCR repertoires. Per donor, leukapheresis produced somewhere between about 0.94 and 8.9 billion PBMCs. Overall results and qualifications from the work: Pairwise subsampling indicated that sequencing depth was expected to affect the degree of clonotype sharing among donors. Larger estimated clonotype richness was generally found for naive subsets than for memory subsets. Across a handful of donors, roughly 5% of naive CD4, approximately 3.6% of naive CD8, 2.3% of memory CD4, and 0.3% to 0.45% of memory CD8 clonotypes were shared. Sampling was restricted to blood, and TCR repertoires in tissues likely differ from the TCR repertoires found in blood. The small number of donors limited the genetic and exposure-history diversity represented. Even with the large sequencing depth, rarefaction of the sorted-subset datasets indicated that sequencing was incomplete. Compared with non-shared clonotypes, clonotypes shared by all four sorted-subset donors had higher generation probabilities.

The sample holds one count of this clone. Its binding antigen is unknown. Base-call qualities are not available, and no considerably larger clone is one nucleotide away. Using the deep immunoSEQ assay, multiplex PCR amplified TCR CDR3 regions from genomic DNA. Extracted genomic DNA from each cell subset was distributed evenly across all wells of several immunoSEQ 96-well plates, and each plate was treated as a replicate. For sorted subsets, each replicate PCR was loaded with 200 ng genomic DNA, equivalent to 25,000 to 35,000 T cell genomes. Purified libraries were measured with a Qubit 3.0 fluorometer, size-checked on a Bioanalyzer 2100, and measured again with the KAPA Library Quantification kit. Every immunoSEQ 96-well plate was sequenced on a separate single-read 150-cycle Illumina NextSeq 550 flow cell. Concerning the study's data processing: Because only junctional sequences without quality scores were contained in the immunoSEQ output, filtering matching that applied to full-length reads could not be performed. To assign V/J genes and CDR3, sequences were annotated using PyIR, a Python wrapper for IgBLAST v1.9, with IMGT germline references. Any read was removed if the V/J assignment was weak (E-value above 1e-6), the CDR3 was missing, or the read contained stop codons, out-of-frame junctions, or ambiguous translated residues. V3J clonotypes were defined as sequences sharing an identical inferred V gene, J gene, and CDR3 amino acid sequence. To compute the percentage overlap between repertoires, the number of shared unique clonotypes was divided by the size of the smaller repertoire. Richness of each repertoire was evaluated using RTK rarefaction, the Chao1 estimator, and Recon v2.1 estimates of unobserved clonotypes. Generation probabilities were computed with OLGA for all TCRbeta clonotypes obtained by the gDNA method from several donors. Here the immuneACCESS table is served through TCRdb, limited to in-frame sequences with V and J called. Missing clones are a known gap in these copies; in checked studies unresolved V genes cover under half, and the rest lacks a known reason. V, J and clone size reflect that table, while D and trimming were determined from the DNA. The sample includes 660,000 or so clones, with about 96% observed a single time. The top ten hold around 0.1% of the sample.

From the germline V gene (reference sequence), CDR1 is LNHDA and CDR2 is SQIVND. V and J are truncated by 5 bases and 3 bases respectively, leaving an intervening sequence of 14 bases. The CDR3 runs 14 amino acids, cysteine and phenylalanine included. Left in the record is the CDR3 DNA by itself, 42 bases read in frame from the first base. CD8 naive samples were CD45RO-negative cells positively selected for CCR7, giving a CD45RA+CCR7+ population that excluded TemRA cells. Donors were healthy HIV-negative adults with no recently reported acute infections or vaccinations. All donors were Caucasian adults living in Nashville, Tennessee, USA. Blood was obtained by leukapheresis, after which PBMCs were separated by Ficoll-Histopaque density gradient centrifugation and cryopreserved in liquid nitrogen vapor phase. Analytical flow cytometry was used to check the purity and quantity of each magnetically sorted T cell population. Genomic DNA was isolated from every sorted fraction and measured by UV absorbance on a Nanodrop 2000c.

In this chain, TRBV19 is recombined with TRBJ2-7; the D gene is possibly TRBD1, with 5 bases matching. This TCR derives from a woman aged 30 to 39 in good health. The sample taken for sequencing was naive CD8+ T cells sorted from blood. The cell subset or site label, read with the paper, signifies: CD45RA+CCR7+. Here is the DNA: TGTGCCAGTAGTCCGTACAAGGGGTTCTACGAGCAGTACTTC. Its translation is CASSPYKGFYEQYF.